This T cell receptor beta chain was found in a study of cytomegalovirus exposure and HLA in healthy donors. After removal of 3 bases from V and 9 bases from J, the junction contained 8 bases not matched to a gene. Germline CDR1 MNHNS, CDR2 SASEGT. This CDR3 region has 13 residues. PCR involved 60 Vbeta and 13 Jbeta primers. Profiled with immunoSEQ multiplex PCR; TCRdb holds only in-frame clones, not every one. The table shows around 88,000 clones, with around four fifths occurring only once. This clone was observed once. This chain links TRBV6-1 with TRBJ2-7, with 7 bases identical to TRBD1. This receptor was identified in a woman aged 40-49 years in good health and CMV-seropositive. The specimen was PBMCs. In DNA, the CDR3 is TGTGCCAGCAGTGATAGGGGGCCATGGGTGCAGTACTTC. Amino acids: CASSDRGPWVQYF.